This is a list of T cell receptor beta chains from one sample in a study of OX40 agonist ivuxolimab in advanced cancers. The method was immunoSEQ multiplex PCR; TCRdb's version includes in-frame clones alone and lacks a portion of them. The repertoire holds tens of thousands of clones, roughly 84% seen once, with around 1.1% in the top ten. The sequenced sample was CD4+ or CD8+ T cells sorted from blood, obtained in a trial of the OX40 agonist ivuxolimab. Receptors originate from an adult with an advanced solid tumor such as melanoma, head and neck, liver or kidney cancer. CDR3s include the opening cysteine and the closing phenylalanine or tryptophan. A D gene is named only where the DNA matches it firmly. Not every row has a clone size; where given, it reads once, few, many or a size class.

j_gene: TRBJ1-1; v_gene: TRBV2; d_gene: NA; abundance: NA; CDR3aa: CASSLSWNTEAFF; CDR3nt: TGTGCCAGCAGCCTCAGTTGGAACACTGAAGCTTTCTTT
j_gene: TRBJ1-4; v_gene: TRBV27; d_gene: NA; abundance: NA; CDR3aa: CASTERGATNEKLFF; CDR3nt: TGTGCCAGCACCGAAAGGGGTGCAACTAATGAAAAACTGTTTTTT
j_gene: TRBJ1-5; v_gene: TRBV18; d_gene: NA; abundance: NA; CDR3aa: CASSPPGQSYSNQPQHF; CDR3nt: TGTGCCAGCTCACCACCAGGGCAGTCCTATAGCAATCAGCCCCAGCATTTT
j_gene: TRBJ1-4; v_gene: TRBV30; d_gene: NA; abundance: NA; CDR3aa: CAWGREKLFF; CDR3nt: TGTGCCTGGGGGCGTGAAAAACTGTTTTTT
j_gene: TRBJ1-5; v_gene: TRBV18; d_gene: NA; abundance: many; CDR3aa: CASSPGPSEQPQHF; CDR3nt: TGTGCCAGCTCACCGGGACCTTCAGAACAGCCCCAGCATTTT
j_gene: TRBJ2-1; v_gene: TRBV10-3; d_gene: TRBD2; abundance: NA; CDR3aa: CAISGLAGDAGEQFF; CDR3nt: TGTGCCATCAGTGGACTAGCGGGGGACGCGGGGGAGCAGTTCTTC
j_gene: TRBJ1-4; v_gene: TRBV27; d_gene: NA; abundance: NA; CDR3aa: CASSFWGENEKLFF; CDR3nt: TGTGCCAGCAGTTTTTGGGGAGAGAATGAAAAACTGTTTTTT
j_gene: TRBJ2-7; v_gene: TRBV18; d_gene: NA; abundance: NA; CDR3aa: CASSQSTVSYEQYF; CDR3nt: TGTGCCAGCTCACAATCGACAGTCTCCTACGAGCAGTACTTC
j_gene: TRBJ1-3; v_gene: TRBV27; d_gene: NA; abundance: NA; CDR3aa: CASSPLGRNTIYF; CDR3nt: TGTGCCAGCAGCCCCCTGGGCAGAAACACCATATATTTT
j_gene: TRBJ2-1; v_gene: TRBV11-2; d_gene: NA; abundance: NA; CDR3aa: CASSLERRGALNEQFF; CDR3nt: TGTGCCAGCAGCTTAGAAAGGAGGGGGGCTTTGAATGAGCAGTTCTTC
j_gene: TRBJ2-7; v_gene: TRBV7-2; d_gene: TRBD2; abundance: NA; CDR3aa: CASSWLAGATYEQYF; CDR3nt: TGTGCCAGCAGTTGGCTAGCGGGGGCCACCTACGAGCAGTACTTC
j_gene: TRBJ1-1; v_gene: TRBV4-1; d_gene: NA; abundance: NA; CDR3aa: CASSLDTGKSTEAFF; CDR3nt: TGCGCCAGCAGCCTAGACACAGGGAAATCCACTGAAGCGTTCTTT
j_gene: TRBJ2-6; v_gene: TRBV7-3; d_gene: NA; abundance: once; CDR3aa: CASSLTGQANVLTF; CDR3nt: TGTGCCAGCAGCTTAACGGGGCAGGCCAACGTCCTGACTTTC
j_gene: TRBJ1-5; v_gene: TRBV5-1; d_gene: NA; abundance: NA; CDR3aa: CASSPTGDQPQHF; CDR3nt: TGCGCCAGCAGTCCGACAGGTGATCAGCCCCAGCATTTT
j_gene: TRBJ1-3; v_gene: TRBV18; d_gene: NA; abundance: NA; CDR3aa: CASSPPLLHGNTIYF; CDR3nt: TGTGCCAGCTCACCACCGTTATTGCATGGAAACACCATATATTTT
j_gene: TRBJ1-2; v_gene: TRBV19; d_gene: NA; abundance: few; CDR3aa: CASSIYQAERYGYTF; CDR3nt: TGTGCCAGTAGTATTTACCAAGCCGAGCGATATGGCTACACCTTC
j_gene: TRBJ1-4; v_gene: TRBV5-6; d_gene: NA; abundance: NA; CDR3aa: CASSLPTGSNEKLFF; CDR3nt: TGTGCCAGCAGCTTACCGACAGGTTCTAATGAAAAACTGTTTTTT
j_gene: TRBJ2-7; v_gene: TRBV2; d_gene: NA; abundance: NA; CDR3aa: CASRRGQSSYEQYF; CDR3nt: TGTGCCAGCAGGAGGGGCCAGAGCTCCTACGAGCAGTACTTC
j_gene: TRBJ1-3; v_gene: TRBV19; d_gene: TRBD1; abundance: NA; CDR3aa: CASSTGTGGNTIYF; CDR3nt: TGTGCCAGTAGTACCGGGACAGGAGGAAACACCATATATTTT
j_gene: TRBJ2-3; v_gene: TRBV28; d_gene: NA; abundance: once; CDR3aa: CASGFASTDTQYF; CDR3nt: TGTGCCAGCGGTTTTGCGTCCACAGATACGCAGTATTTT
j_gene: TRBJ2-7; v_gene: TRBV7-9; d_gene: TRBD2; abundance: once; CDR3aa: CASSLRPSGGTPREQYF; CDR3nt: TGTGCCAGCAGCCTTCGACCTAGCGGGGGGACCCCCCGAGAGCAGTACTTC
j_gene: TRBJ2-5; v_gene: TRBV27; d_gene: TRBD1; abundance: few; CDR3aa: CASSFGTGSKTQYF; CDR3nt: TGTGCCAGCAGTTTCGGGACAGGGAGCAAGACCCAGTACTTC
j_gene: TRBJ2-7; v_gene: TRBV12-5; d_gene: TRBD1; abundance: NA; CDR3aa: CASVRDRGAHEQYF; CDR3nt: TGTGCTAGTGTACGGGACAGGGGGGCCCACGAGCAGTACTTC
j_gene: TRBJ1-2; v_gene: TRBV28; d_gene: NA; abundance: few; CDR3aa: CASSLRTPYNYGYTF; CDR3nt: TGTGCCAGCAGTTTACGGACACCCTATAACTATGGCTACACCTTC
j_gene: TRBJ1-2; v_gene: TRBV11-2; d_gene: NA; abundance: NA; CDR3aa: CASSLDGGHGYTF; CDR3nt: TGTGCCAGCAGCTTAGATGGGGGCCATGGCTACACCTTC
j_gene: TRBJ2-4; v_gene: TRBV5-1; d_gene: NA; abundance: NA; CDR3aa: CASSLGTIAKNIQYF; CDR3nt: TGCGCCAGCAGCTTGGGAACGATAGCCAAAAACATTCAGTACTTC
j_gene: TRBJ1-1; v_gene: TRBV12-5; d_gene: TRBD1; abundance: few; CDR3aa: CASGLGTGAGTEAFF; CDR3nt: TGTGCTAGTGGTTTGGGGACAGGTGCGGGCACTGAAGCTTTCTTT
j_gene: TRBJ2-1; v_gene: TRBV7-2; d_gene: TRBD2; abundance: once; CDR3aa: CASSPLAGGPGEQFF; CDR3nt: TGTGCCAGCAGCCCCCTAGCGGGGGGGCCTGGTGAGCAGTTCTTC
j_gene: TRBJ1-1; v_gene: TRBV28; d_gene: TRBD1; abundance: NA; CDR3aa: CASSLWTGGENTEAFF; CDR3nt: TGTGCCAGCAGTTTATGGACAGGGGGCGAGAACACTGAAGCTTTCTTT
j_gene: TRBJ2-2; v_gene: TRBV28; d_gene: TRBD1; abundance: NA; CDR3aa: CASSFRDRAAGELFF; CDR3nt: TGTGCCAGCAGTTTCCGGGACAGGGCGGCCGGGGAGCTGTTTTTT
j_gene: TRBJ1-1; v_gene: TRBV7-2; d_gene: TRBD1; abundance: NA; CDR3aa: CASSLVEGANTEAFF; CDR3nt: TGTGCCAGCAGCTTAGTCGAGGGGGCGAACACTGAAGCTTTCTTT
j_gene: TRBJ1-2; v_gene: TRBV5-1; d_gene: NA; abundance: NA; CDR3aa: CASNTLTGNYGYTF; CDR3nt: TGCGCCAGCAACACCCTGACCGGGAACTATGGCTACACCTTC
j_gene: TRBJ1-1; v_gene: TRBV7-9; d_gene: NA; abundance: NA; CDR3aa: CASTPGHKNTEAFF; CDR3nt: TGTGCCAGCACGCCGGGACATAAGAACACTGAAGCTTTCTTT
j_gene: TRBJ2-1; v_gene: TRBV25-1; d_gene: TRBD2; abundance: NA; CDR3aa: CASSESLLAGSYNEQFF; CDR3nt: TGTGCCAGCAGTGAATCCCTACTAGCGGGGTCCTACAATGAGCAGTTCTTC
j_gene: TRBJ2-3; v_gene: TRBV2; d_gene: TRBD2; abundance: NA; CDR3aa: CASSDAGGADTQYF; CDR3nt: TGTGCCAGCAGTGATGCGGGGGGCGCAGATACGCAGTATTTT
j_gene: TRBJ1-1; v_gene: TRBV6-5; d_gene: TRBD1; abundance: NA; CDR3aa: CASRNDRDVPEAFF; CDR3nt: TGTGCCAGCAGAAACGACAGGGACGTACCTGAAGCTTTCTTT
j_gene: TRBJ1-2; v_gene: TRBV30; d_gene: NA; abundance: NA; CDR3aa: CAWSVSGNGYTF; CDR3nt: TGTGCCTGGAGTGTTTCGGGAAATGGCTACACCTTC
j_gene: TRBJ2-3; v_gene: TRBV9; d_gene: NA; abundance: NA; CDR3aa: CASSVAVRTDTQYF; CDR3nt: TGTGCCAGCAGCGTAGCTGTCCGCACAGATACGCAGTATTTT
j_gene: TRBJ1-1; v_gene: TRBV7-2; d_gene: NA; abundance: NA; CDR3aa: CASSLDTWGEAFF; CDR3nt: TGTGCCAGCAGCTTAGATACCTGGGGTGAAGCTTTCTTT
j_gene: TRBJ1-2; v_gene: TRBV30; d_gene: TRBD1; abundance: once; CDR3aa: CAWNWDRGSNGYTF; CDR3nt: TGTGCCTGGAATTGGGACAGGGGGAGTAACGGCTACACCTTC
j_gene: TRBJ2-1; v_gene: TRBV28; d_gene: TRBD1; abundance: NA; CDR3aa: CASSLPDRVNEQFF; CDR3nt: TGTGCCAGCAGTTTGCCGGACAGGGTAAATGAGCAGTTCTTC
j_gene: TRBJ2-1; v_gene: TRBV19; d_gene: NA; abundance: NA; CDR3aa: CASSGWQPSSYNEQFF; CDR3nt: TGTGCCAGTAGTGGGTGGCAGCCTAGCTCCTACAATGAGCAGTTCTTC
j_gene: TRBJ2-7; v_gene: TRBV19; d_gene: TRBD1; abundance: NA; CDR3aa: CASSIAGQGGEQYF; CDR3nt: TGTGCCAGTAGTATTGCTGGACAGGGAGGCGAGCAGTACTTC
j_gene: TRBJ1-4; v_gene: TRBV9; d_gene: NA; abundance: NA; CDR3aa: CASSGGYGNEKLFF; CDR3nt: TGTGCCAGCAGCGGGGGGTATGGTAATGAAAAACTGTTTTTT
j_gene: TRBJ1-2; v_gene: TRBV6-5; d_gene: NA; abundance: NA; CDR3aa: CASSQSYGYTF; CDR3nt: TGTGCCAGCAGTCAGTCCTATGGCTACACCTTC
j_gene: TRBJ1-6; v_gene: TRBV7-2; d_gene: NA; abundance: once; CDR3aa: CASSLGQRSPLHF; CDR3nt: TGTGCCAGCAGCCTAGGACAGCGTTCACCCCTCCACTTT
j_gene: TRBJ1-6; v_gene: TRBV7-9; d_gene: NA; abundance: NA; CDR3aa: CASSLDASAGATAPLHF; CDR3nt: TGTGCCAGCAGCTTAGACGCGTCCGCGGGGGCCACCGCACCCCTCCACTTT
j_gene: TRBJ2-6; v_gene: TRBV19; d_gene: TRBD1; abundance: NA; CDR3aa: CASNIGTGADGANVLTF; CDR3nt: TGTGCCAGTAATATCGGGACAGGGGCTGACGGGGCCAACGTCCTGACTTTC
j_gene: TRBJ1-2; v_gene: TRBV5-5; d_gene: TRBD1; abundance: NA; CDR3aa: CASTLGQDYYGYTF; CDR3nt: TGTGCCAGCACCCTTGGACAGGATTACTATGGCTACACCTTC
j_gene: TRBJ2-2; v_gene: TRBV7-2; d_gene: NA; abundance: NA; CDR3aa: CASSRAMNTGELFF; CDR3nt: TGTGCCAGCAGCCGGGCCATGAACACCGGGGAGCTGTTTTTT
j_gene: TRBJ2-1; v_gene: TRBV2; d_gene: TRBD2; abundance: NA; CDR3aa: CASTPLGAGGPNEQFF; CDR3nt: TGTGCCAGCACCCCTCTTGGGGCGGGGGGGCCCAATGAGCAGTTCTTC
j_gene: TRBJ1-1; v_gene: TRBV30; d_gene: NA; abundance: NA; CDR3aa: CAWSVQGAGWNTEAFF; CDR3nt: TGTGCCTGGAGTGTACAAGGCGCAGGGTGGAACACTGAAGCTTTCTTT
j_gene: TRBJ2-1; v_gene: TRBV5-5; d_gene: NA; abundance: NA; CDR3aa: CASSLSPENEQFF; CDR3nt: TGTGCCAGCAGCTTGTCCCCGGAGAATGAGCAGTTCTTC
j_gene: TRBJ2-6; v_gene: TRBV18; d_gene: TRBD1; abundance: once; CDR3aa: CASSPQGQPVSGANVLTF; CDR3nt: TGTGCCAGCTCACCACAGGGACAGCCTGTCTCTGGGGCCAACGTCCTGACTTTC
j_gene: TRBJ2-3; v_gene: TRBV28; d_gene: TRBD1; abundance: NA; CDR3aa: CASSAPQGVSSTDTQYF; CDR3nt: TGTGCCAGCAGTGCACCACAGGGGGTTTCTAGCACAGATACGCAGTATTTT
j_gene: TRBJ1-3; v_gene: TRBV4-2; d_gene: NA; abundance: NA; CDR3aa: CASSQEYGQGSGNTIYF; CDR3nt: TGTGCCAGCAGCCAAGAATACGGTCAGGGATCTGGAAACACCATATATTTT
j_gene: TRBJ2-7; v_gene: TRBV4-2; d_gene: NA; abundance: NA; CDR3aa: CASSYLTGPTYEQYF; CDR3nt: TGTGCCAGCAGCTACCTGACAGGACCAACCTACGAGCAGTACTTC
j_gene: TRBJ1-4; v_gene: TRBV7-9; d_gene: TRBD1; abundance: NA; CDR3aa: CASSSGTGKNEKLFF; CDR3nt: TGTGCCAGCAGCTCCGGGACAGGGAAGAATGAAAAACTGTTTTTT
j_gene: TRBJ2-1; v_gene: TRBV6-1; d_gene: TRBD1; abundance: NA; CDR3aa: CATKTGVNSVNEQFF; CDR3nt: TGTGCCACCAAGACAGGGGTTAATTCGGTCAATGAGCAGTTCTTC